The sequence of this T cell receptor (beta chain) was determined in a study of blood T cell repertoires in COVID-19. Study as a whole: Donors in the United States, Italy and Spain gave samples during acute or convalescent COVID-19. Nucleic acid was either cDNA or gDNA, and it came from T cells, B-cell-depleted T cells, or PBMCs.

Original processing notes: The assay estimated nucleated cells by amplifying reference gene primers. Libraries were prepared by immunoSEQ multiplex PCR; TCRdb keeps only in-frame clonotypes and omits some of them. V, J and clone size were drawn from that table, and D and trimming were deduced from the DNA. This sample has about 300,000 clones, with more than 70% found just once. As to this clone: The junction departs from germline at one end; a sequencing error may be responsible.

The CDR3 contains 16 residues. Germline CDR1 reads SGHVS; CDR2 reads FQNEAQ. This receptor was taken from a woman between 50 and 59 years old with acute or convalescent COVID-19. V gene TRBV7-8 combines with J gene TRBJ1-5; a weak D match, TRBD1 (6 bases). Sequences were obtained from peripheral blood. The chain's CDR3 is CASSQQGGLSNQPRHF. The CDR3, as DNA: TGTGCCAGCAGCCAACAGGGTGGGTTAAGCAATCAGCCCCGGCATTTT.